Sequencing of this TCR beta chain was carried out in a study of blood T cell repertoires in COVID-19. Looking at the study overall: The samples span acute and convalescent COVID-19 from the United States, Italy and Spain.

Original analysis: Amplified reference gene primers provided the basis for estimating nucleated cell counts. The table came from immunoSEQ multiplex PCR; TCRdb's copy has only in-frame clones and leaves some out. V and J calls and clone size are as listed in that table; D and trimming were resolved from the DNA. The sample has some 46,000 clones; roughly 87% are singletons. The V gene end was trimmed by 2 bases and the J gene end by 8 bases; junction bases not matched to a gene: 4. The CDR3 loop spans 14 amino acids. CDR1 and CDR2 (germline): SGHRS, YFSETQ. This clonotype originated in a man in his sixties with active COVID-19. V usage is TRBV5-1 and J usage is TRBJ2-1; 10 bases map to TRBD2. The material sequenced was peripheral blood. As DNA, the CDR3 is TGCGCCAGCAGCTTAAGCGGGAGGGTTGATGAGCAGTTCTTC. Translated, it gives CASSLSGRVDEQFF.